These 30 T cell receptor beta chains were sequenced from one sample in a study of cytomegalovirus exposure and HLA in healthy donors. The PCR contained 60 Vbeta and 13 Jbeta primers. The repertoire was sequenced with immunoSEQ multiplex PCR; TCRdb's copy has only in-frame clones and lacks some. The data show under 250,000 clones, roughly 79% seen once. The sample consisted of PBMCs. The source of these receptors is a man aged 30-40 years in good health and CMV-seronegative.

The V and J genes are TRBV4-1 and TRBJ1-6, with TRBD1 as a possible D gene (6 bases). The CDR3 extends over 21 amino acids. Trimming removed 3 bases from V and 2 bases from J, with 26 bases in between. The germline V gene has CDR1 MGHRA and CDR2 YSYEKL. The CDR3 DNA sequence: TGCGCCAGCAGCCACACCGGGACAAGGGGATTAAGCTCGCCCTATAATTCACCCCTCCACTTT. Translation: CASSHTGTRGLSSPYNSPLHF.

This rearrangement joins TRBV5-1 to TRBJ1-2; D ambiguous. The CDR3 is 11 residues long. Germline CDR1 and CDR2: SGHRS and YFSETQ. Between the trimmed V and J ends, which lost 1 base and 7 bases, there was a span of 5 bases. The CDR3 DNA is TGCGCCAGCAGCTTGTCCGGTGGCTACACCTTC. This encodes CASSLSGGYTF.

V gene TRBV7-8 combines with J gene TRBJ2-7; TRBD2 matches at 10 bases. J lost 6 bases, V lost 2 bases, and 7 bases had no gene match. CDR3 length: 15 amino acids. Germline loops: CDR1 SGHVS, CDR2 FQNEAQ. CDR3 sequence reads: CASSLLAGGPLEQYF. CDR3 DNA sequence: TGTGCCAGCAGCTTATTAGCGGGAGGACCCCTCGAGCAGTACTTC. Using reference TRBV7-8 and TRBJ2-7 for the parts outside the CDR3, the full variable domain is GAGVSQSPRYKVAKRGQDVALRCDPISGHVSLFWYQQALGQGPEFLTYFQNEAQLDKSGLPSDRFFAERPEGSVSTLKIQRTQQEDSAVYLCASSLLAGGPLEQYFGPGTRLTVT.

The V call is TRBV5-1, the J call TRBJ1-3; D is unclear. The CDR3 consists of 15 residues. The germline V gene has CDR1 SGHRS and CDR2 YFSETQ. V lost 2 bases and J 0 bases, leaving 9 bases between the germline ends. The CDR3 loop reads CASSFGLSSGNTIYF. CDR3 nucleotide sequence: TGCGCCAGCAGCTTCGGACTTAGCTCTGGAAACACCATATATTTT.

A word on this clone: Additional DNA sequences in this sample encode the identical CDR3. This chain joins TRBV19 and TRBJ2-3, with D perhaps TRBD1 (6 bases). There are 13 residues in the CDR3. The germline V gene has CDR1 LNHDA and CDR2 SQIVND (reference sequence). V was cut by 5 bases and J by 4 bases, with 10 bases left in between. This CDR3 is CASSLQGPDTQYF. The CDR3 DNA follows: TGTGCCAGTAGTTTACAGGGTCCAGATACGCAGTATTTT.

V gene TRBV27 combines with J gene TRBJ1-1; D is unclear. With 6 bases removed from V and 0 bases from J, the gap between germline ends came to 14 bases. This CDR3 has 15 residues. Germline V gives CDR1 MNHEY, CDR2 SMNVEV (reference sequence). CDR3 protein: CASSPHGRVNTEAFF. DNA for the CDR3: TGTGCCAGCAGCCCCCACGGGAGGGTGAACACTGAAGCTTTCTTT.

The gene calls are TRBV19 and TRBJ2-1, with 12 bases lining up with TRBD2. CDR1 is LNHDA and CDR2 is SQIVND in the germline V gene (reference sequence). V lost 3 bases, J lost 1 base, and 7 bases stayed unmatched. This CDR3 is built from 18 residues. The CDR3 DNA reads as TGTGCCAGTAGTATTTCTAGCGGGGGGGTTTGGTCCTACAATGAGCAGTTCTTC. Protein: CASSISSGGVWSYNEQFF.

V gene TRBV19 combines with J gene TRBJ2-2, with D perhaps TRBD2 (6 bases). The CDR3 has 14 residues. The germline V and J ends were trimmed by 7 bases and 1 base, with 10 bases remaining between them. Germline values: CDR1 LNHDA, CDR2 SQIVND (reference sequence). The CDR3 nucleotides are TGTGCCAGTAAAGGGCGGGAGAACACCGGGGAGCTGTTTTTT. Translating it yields CASKGRENTGELFF. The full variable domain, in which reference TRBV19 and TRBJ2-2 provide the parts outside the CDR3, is DGGITQSPKYLFRKEGQNVTLSCEQNLNHDAMYWYRQDPGQGLRLIYYSQIVNDFQKGDIAEGYSVSREKKESFPLTVTSAQKNPTAFYLCASKGRENTGELFFGEGSRLTVL.

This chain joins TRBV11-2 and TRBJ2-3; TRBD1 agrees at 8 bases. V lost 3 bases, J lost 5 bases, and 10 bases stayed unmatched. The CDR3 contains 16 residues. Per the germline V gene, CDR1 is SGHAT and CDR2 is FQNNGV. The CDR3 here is CASSFILSDRGDTQYF. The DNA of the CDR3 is TGTGCCAGCAGCTTTATACTAAGTGACAGGGGAGATACGCAGTATTTT.

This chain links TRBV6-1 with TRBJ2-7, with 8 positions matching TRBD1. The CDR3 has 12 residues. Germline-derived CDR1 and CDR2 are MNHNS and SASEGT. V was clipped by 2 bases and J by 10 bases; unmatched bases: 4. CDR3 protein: CASSELQGGQYF. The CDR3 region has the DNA TGTGCCAGCAGTGAACTACAGGGGGGCCAGTACTTC.

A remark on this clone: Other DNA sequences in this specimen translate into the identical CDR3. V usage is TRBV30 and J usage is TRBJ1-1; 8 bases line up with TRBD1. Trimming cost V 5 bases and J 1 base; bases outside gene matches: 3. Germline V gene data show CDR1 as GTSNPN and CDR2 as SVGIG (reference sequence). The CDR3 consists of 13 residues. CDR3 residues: CAWAGQGNTEAFF. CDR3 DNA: TGTGCCTGGGCTGGACAGGGGAACACTGAAGCTTTCTTT.

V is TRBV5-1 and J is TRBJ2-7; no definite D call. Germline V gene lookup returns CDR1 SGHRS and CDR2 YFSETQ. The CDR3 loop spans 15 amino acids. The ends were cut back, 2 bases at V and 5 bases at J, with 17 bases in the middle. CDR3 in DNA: TGCGCCAGCAGCTTCGACAACGCCTCTATAGACGAGCAGTACTTC. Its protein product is CASSFDNASIDEQYF. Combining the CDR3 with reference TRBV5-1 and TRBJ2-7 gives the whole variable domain KAGVTQTPRYLIKTRGQQVTLSCSPISGHRSVSWYQQTPGQGLQFLFEYFSETQRNKGNFPGRFSGRQFSNSRSEMNVSTLELGDSALYLCASSFDNASIDEQYFGPGTRLTVT.

The CDR3 nucleotides read TGTGCCAGCGGCTTTACTACCAGTGGGGAGCTGTTTTTT. This gives the protein CASGFTTSGELFF. The chain carries TRBV2 and TRBJ2-2; no reliable D call. Trimming stripped 8 bases from V and 8 bases from J, with 15 bases between. Germline CDR1 SNHLY, CDR2 FYNNEI. This CDR3 spans 13 amino acids.

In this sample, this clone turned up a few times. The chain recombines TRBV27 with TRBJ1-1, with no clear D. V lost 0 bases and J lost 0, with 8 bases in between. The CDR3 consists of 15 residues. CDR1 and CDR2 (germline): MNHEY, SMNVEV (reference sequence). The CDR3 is CASSLSQSMNTEAFF. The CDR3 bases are TGTGCCAGCAGTTTATCACAGAGCATGAACACTGAAGCTTTCTTT.

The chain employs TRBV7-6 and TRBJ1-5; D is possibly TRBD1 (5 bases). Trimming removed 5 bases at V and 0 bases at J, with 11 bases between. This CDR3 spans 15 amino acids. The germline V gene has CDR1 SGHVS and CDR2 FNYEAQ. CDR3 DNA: TGTGCCAGCAGCCCCGGACAAGCTAGCAATCAGCCCCAGCATTTT. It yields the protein CASSPGQASNQPQHF.

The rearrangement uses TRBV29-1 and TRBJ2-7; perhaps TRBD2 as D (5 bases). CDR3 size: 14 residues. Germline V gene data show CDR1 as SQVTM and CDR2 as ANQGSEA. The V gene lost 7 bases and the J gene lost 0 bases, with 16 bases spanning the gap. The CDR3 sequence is CSGTSGSSSYEQYF. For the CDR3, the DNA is TGCAGCGGTACGAGCGGCAGTAGCTCCTACGAGCAGTACTTC.

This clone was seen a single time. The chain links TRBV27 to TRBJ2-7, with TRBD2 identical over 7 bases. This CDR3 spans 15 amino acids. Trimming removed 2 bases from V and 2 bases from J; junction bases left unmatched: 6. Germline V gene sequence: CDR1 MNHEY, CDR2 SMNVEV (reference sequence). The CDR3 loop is CASSLLGLSPYEQYF. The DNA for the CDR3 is TGTGCCAGCAGTTTACTGGGACTATCACCCTACGAGCAGTACTTC.

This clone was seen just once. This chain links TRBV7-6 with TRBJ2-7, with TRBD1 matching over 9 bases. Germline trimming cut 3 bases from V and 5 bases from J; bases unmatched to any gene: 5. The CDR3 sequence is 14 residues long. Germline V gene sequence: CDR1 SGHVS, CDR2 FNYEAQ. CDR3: CASSFRDRDHEQYF. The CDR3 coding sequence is TGTGCCAGCAGCTTCCGGGACAGGGACCACGAGCAGTACTTC.

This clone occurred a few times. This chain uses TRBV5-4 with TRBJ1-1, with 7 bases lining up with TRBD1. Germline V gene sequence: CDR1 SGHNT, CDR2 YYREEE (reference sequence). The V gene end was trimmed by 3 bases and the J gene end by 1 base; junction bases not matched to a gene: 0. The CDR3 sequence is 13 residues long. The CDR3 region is CASSWDRNTEAFF. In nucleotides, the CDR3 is TGTGCCAGCAGCTGGGACAGGAACACTGAAGCTTTCTTT.

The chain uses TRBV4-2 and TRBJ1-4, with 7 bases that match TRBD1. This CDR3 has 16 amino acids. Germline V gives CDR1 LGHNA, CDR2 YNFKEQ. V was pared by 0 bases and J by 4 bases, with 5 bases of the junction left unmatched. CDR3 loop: CASSQDRDSHNEKLFF. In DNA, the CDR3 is TGTGCCAGCAGCCAAGATAGGGACAGCCATAATGAAAAACTGTTTTTT.

CDR3 region: CASSERSGANVLTF. For the CDR3, the DNA is TGTGCCAGCAGTGAGAGGTCTGGGGCCAACGTCCTGACTTTC. This chain links TRBV6-4 with TRBJ2-6; D ambiguous. V was trimmed by 3 bases and J by 1 base, leaving 4 bases between them. This CDR3 spans 14 amino acids. Germline V CDR1 and CDR2: MRHNA, SNTAGT.

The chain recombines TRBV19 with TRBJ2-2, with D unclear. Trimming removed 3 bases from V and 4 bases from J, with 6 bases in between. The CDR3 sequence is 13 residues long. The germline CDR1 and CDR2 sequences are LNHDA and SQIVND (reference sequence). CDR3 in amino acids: CASSIASTGELFF. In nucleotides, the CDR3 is TGTGCCAGTAGTATCGCTAGCACCGGGGAGCTGTTTTTT.

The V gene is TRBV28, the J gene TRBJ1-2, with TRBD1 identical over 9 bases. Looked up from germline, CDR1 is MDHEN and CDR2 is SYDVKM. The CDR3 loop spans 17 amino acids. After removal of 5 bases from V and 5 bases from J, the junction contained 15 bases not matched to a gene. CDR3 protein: CASSNTGTGTFGYGYTF. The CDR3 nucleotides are TGTGCCAGCAGTAATACCGGGACAGGGACCTTCGGGTATGGCTACACCTTC.

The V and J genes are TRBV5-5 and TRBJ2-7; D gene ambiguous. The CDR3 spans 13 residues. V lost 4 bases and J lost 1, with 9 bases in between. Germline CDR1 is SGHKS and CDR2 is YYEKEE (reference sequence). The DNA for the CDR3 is TGTGCCAGCAGCCCCCAAAAATCCTACGAGCAGTACTTC. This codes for CASSPQKSYEQYF. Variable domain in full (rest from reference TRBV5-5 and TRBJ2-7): DAGVTQSPTHLIKTRGQQVTLRCSPISGHKSVSWYQQVLGQGPQFIFQYYEKEERGRGNFPDRFSARQFPNYSSELNVNALLLGDSALYLCASSPQKSYEQYFGPGTRLTVT.

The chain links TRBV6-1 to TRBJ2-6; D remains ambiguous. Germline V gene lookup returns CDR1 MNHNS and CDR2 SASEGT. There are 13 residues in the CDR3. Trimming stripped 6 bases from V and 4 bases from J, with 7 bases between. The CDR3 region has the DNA TGTGCCAGCAGGACGACAGGGGCCAACGTCCTGACTTTC. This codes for CASRTTGANVLTF.

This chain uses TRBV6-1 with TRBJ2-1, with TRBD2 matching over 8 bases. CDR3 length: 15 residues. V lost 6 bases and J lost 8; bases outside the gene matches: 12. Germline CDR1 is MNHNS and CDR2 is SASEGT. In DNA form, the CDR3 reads TGTGCCAGCAGCGCCCCCGGACTAGCCTTGCATGAGCAGTTCTTC. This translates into CASSAPGLALHEQFF.

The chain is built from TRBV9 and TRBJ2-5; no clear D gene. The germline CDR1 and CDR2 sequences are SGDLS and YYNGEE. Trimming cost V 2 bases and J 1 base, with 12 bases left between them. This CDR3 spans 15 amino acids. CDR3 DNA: TGTGCCAGCAGCGTCCATCCGAGGATCCAAGAGACCCAGTACTTC. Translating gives CASSVHPRIQETQYF.

CDR3 region: CASSRFETSGRAANTGELFF. The CDR3, as DNA: TGTGCCAGCTCACGCTTCGAAACTAGCGGGAGGGCCGCAAACACCGGGGAGCTGTTTTTT. The chain employs TRBV18 and TRBJ2-2; 13 positions match TRBD2. The length of the CDR3 is 20 residues. V shed 4 bases, J shed 2 bases, and the junction held 13 bases outside the gene matches. Germline CDR1 reads KGHSH; CDR2 reads LQKENI.

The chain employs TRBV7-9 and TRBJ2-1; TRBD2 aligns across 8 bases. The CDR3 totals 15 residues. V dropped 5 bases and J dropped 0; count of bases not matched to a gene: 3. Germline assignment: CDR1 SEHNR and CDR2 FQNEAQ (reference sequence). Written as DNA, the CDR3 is TGTGCCAGCAGCCAGCGGGGGAGCTCCTACAATGAGCAGTTCTTC. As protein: CASSQRGSSYNEQFF.

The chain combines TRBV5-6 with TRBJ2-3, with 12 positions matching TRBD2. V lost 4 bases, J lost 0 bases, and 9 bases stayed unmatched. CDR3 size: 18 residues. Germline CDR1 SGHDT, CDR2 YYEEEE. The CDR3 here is CASSRLAGGPWSTDTQYF. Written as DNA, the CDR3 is TGTGCCAGCAGCCGTCTAGCGGGAGGGCCCTGGAGCACAGATACGCAGTATTTT.